A selection of T cell receptor beta chains follows, all from one sample in a study of blood T cell repertoires in COVID-19. Profiling relied on immunoSEQ multiplex PCR, and the TCRdb table lists in-frame clones only, not all of them. This table holds approximately 75,000 clones, 90% found once. Sequenced: peripheral blood. Receptors were obtained from a human donor in a cohort sampled during active COVID-19. The CDR3 runs from the conserved cysteine through the conserved F or W. A D gene is named only where the DNA matches it firmly. The listing skips clone size in some rows; elsewhere it reads once, few, many or a size class.

CDR3 protein: CASSITGGATNEKLFF
CDR3 DNA: TGCGCCAGCAGCATTACAGGGGGCGCAACTAATGAAAAACTGTTTTTT
V gene: TRBV5-1
J gene: TRBJ1-4
D gene: TRBD1
clone size: NA

CDR3 protein: CSASPGQGLNEKLFF
CDR3 DNA: TGCAGTGCTAGTCCCGGACAGGGATTAAATGAAAAACTGTTTTTT
V gene: TRBV20-1
J gene: TRBJ1-4
D gene: TRBD1
clone size: NA

CDR3 protein: CASSRDGNYGYTF
CDR3 DNA: TGCGCCAGCAGTAGAGACGGGAACTATGGCTACACCTTC
V gene: TRBV10-1
J gene: TRBJ1-2
D gene: NA
clone size: NA

CDR3 protein: CASSAGQGSSYNSPLHF
CDR3 DNA: TGTGCCAGCAGTGCCGGACAGGGGAGCTCCTATAATTCACCCCTCCACTTT
V gene: TRBV27
J gene: TRBJ1-6
D gene: TRBD1
clone size: NA

CDR3 protein: CASSQDSTAYQETQYF
CDR3 DNA: TGTGCCAGCAGCCAAGATTCGACTGCTTACCAAGAGACCCAGTACTTC
V gene: TRBV3-1/TRBV3-2
J gene: TRBJ2-5
D gene: NA
clone size: NA

CDR3 protein: CASSQTRQGMTGELFF
CDR3 DNA: TGTGCCAGCAGTCAAACTCGGCAGGGGATGACCGGGGAGCTGTTTTTT
V gene: TRBV2
J gene: TRBJ2-2
D gene: NA
clone size: NA

CDR3 protein: CASSGGPSGGPFSRDEQYF
CDR3 DNA: TGCGCCAGCAGTGGAGGACCTAGCGGGGGGCCTTTCTCTCGGGACGAGCAGTACTTC
V gene: TRBV10-1
J gene: TRBJ2-7
D gene: TRBD2
clone size: NA

CDR3 protein: CASSVGGGPNTGELFF
CDR3 DNA: TGTGCCAGCAGCGTAGGGGGCGGACCGAACACCGGGGAGCTGTTTTTT
V gene: TRBV9
J gene: TRBJ2-2
D gene: NA
clone size: NA

CDR3 protein: CSVGAGGLVSTDTQYF
CDR3 DNA: TGCAGCGTGGGGGCCGGGGGGCTTGTTAGCACAGATACGCAGTATTTT
V gene: TRBV29-1
J gene: TRBJ2-3
D gene: NA
clone size: NA

CDR3 protein: CASSTGGKLFF
CDR3 DNA: TGTGCCAGCAGTACAGGGGGAAAACTGTTTTTT
V gene: TRBV28
J gene: TRBJ1-4
D gene: TRBD1
clone size: NA

CDR3 protein: CASRTGGDGYTF
CDR3 DNA: TGTGCCAGTCGGACAGGGGGCGATGGCTACACCTTC
V gene: TRBV19
J gene: TRBJ1-2
D gene: TRBD1
clone size: NA

CDR3 protein: CASSHGTSGTTDTQYF
CDR3 DNA: TGTGCCAGCAGCCACGGGACTAGCGGAACCACAGATACGCAGTATTTT
V gene: TRBV3-1/TRBV3-2
J gene: TRBJ2-3
D gene: TRBD2
clone size: NA

CDR3 protein: CASRQGVSNQPQHF
CDR3 DNA: TGTGCCAGCAGACAGGGTGTGAGCAATCAGCCCCAGCATTTT
V gene: TRBV28
J gene: TRBJ1-5
D gene: NA
clone size: NA

CDR3 protein: CASSLTRTSGGRDTQYF
CDR3 DNA: TGTGCCAGCAGCTTAACCCGGACTAGCGGGGGAAGGGATACGCAGTATTTT
V gene: TRBV7-2
J gene: TRBJ2-3
D gene: TRBD2
clone size: few

CDR3 protein: CASSLGRGGRPNYGYTF
CDR3 DNA: TGTGCCAGCAGCTTGGGGCGGGGAGGAAGGCCGAACTATGGCTACACCTTC
V gene: TRBV5-4
J gene: TRBJ1-2
D gene: NA
clone size: NA

CDR3 protein: CASSYSAQTSYEQYF
CDR3 DNA: TGTGCCAGCAGTTACTCGGCACAGACTAGCTACGAGCAGTACTTC
V gene: TRBV6-2/TRBV6-3
J gene: TRBJ2-7
D gene: NA
clone size: NA

CDR3 protein: CASSGHADTEAFF
CDR3 DNA: TGTGCCAGCAGTGGACATGCGGACACTGAAGCTTTCTTT
V gene: TRBV9
J gene: TRBJ1-1
D gene: NA
clone size: NA

CDR3 protein: CASSPGGGVAFF
CDR3 DNA: TGTGCCAGCAGCCCAGGGGGCGGTGTAGCTTTCTTT
V gene: TRBV7-8
J gene: TRBJ1-1
D gene: TRBD1
clone size: once